One sample yielded the 27 T cell receptor beta chains listed below, sequenced in a study of cytotoxic CD8 clonotypes in ibrutinib-treated CLL. Profiled with immunoSEQ multiplex PCR; TCRdb holds only in-frame clones, not every one. The sample holds 110,000 to 150,000 clones, around three quarters seen once. The sequences come from PBMCs, collected after 12 months of ibrutinib treatment. The receptors were gathered from a human donor with chronic lymphocytic leukemia.

In nucleotides, the CDR3 is TGTGCCAGTAGCAGCGGTTTTTACAATGAGCAGTTCTTC. Protein sequence: CASSSGFYNEQFF. The chain is built from TRBV19 and TRBJ2-1; maybe TRBD2 (5 bases). The germline V gene encodes CDR1 LNHDA and CDR2 SQIVND (reference sequence). V was cut by 6 bases and J by 4 bases, with 10 bases left in between. This CDR3 spans 13 amino acids.

This clone was seen only a few times. The V gene is TRBV19, the J gene TRBJ2-7, with 7 positions matching TRBD2. Germline lookup yields CDR1 LNHDA and CDR2 SQIVND (reference sequence). Trimming took 5 bases from V and 2 from J; bases not matched to a gene: 12. This CDR3 spans 16 amino acids. CDR3 DNA sequence: TGTGCCAGTAGTGATCCCATGGGGAGGGGAACCTACGAGCAGTACTTC. It translates to CASSDPMGRGTYEQYF.

The chain has TRBV25-1 and TRBJ2-5, with 7 positions matching TRBD1. CDR3 length: 16 residues. V was clipped by 0 bases and J by 2 bases; unmatched bases: 6. CDR1 is MGHDK, CDR2 SYGVNS, per germline. CDR3 region: CASSEYYRTGQETQYF. The DNA of the CDR3 is TGTGCCAGCAGTGAATATTATCGGACAGGTCAAGAGACCCAGTACTTC.

J is TRBJ2-3 and V is TRBV30; D is unclear. CDR1 and CDR2 (germline): GTSNPN, SVGIG (reference sequence). This CDR3 spans 13 amino acids. Trimming removed 0 bases at V and 2 bases at J, with 6 bases between. Written as DNA, the CDR3 is TGTGCCTGGAGTGTAGGCCTCACAGATACGCAGTATTTT. Encoded protein: CAWSVGLTDTQYF.

This chain joins TRBV18 and TRBJ2-7, with no clear D. CDR1 KGHSH and CDR2 LQKENI come from the germline V gene. Trimming removed 4 bases at V and 4 bases at J, with 17 bases between. The CDR3 has 15 residues. This chain's CDR3 is CASSRTGLESYEQYF. CDR3 in DNA: TGTGCCAGCTCACGAACTGGGTTAGAATCGTACGAGCAGTACTTC. The full variable domain, with the rest looked up from reference TRBV18 and TRBJ2-7, is NAGVMQNPRHLVRRRGQEARLRCSPMKGHSHVYWYRQLPEEGLKFMVYLQKENIIDESGMPKERFSAEFPKEGPSILRIQQVVRGDSAAYFCASSRTGLESYEQYFGPGTRLTVT.

On this clone itself: Other DNA sequences in the sample encode the same CDR3. The chain has TRBV9 and TRBJ2-2, with no clear D. This CDR3 has 15 residues. Germline loops: CDR1 SGDLS, CDR2 YYNGEE. The germline V and J ends were trimmed by 0 bases and 2 bases, with 8 bases remaining between them. CDR3: CASSVAPGNTGELFF. Written as DNA, the CDR3 is TGTGCCAGCAGCGTAGCTCCGGGTAACACCGGGGAGCTGTTTTTT.

The table lists this clone with a few counts. The chain links TRBV2 to TRBJ1-5; the D is unclear. CDR1 is SNHLY, CDR2 FYNNEI, per germline. The CDR3 extends over 13 amino acids. Trimming stripped 6 bases from V and 0 bases from J, with 6 bases between. The CDR3 nucleotides read TGTGCCAGCAGGGGATATAGCAATCAGCCCCAGCATTTT. Protein sequence: CASRGYSNQPQHF.

This chain connects TRBV11-2 to TRBJ2-1; 10 bases map to TRBD2. V dropped 0 bases and J dropped 14; count of bases not matched to a gene: 10. In germline, CDR1 is SGHAT, CDR2 FQNNGV. CDR3 length: 15 residues. Here the CDR3 DNA reads TGTGCCAGCAGCTTAGATGGGGTCGGAGGGACTAGCGAGTTCTTC. The encoded protein is CASSLDGVGGTSEFF.

The chain has TRBV2 and TRBJ2-2; no clear D gene. The V end lost 5 bases, the J end lost 6 bases, and 7 bases lay between the germline ends. Germline V gene data show CDR1 as SNHLY and CDR2 as FYNNEI. The CDR3 contains 12 residues. The CDR3 nucleotides are TGTGCCAGCAGTACTCAATCCGGGGAGCTGTTTTTT. This codes for CASSTQSGELFF.

The sample holds a few counts of this clone. DNA of the CDR3: TGTGCCAGCAGTAACCGACAGGGATCCTACAATGAGCAGTTCTTC. It yields the protein CASSNRQGSYNEQFF. The rearrangement uses TRBV27 and TRBJ2-1, with 7 bases identical to TRBD1. Germline-derived CDR1 and CDR2 are MNHEY and SMNVEV (reference sequence). CDR3 size: 15 residues. V lost 5 bases, J lost 1 base, and 5 bases stayed unmatched.

The chain uses TRBV4-2 and TRBJ1-1; D gene unclear. V dropped 5 bases and J dropped 1 base, with 8 bases sitting between them. Germline loops: CDR1 LGHNA, CDR2 YNFKEQ. This CDR3 is 13 amino acids long. For the CDR3, the DNA is TGTGCCAGCAGCTTGAATAGGAACACTGAAGCTTTCTTT. As protein: CASSLNRNTEAFF.

This rearrangement joins TRBV10-3 to TRBJ2-1, with D maybe TRBD1 (5 bases). V was trimmed by 4 bases and J by 5 bases, leaving 9 bases between them. This CDR3 is built from 13 residues. Germline CDR1 ENHRY, CDR2 SYGVKD. Written as DNA, the CDR3 is TGTGCCATCAGTGGTAACAGGAACAATGAGCAGTTCTTC. Its translation is CAISGNRNNEQFF.

The rearrangement links TRBV27 to TRBJ1-6; 7 bases are a match to TRBD1. This CDR3 is 15 amino acids long. Germline-derived CDR1 and CDR2 are MNHEY and SMNVEV (reference sequence). V trimming: 2 bases; J trimming: 7 bases; junction bases outside the gene matches: 5. The CDR3 loop reads CASSLTVQGNSPLHF. CDR3 bases: TGTGCCAGCAGTTTAACGGTACAGGGGAATTCACCCCTCCACTTT.

The gene calls are TRBV5-1 and TRBJ1-5, with 8 bases fitting TRBD1. This CDR3 is built from 16 residues. The junction had 7 bases not matched to a gene; V was cut back by 0 bases and J by 5 bases. In germline, CDR1 is SGHRS, CDR2 YFSETQ. The CDR3 bases are TGCGCCAGCAGCTTGGGGACAGGGAGAGGGGATCAGCCCCAGCATTTT. Encoded protein: CASSLGTGRGDQPQHF.

CDR3 loop: CASSDLTSGDEQFF. In DNA, the CDR3 is TGTGCCAGCAGCGACCTGACTAGCGGAGATGAGCAGTTCTTC. The rearrangement joins TRBV7-8 to TRBJ2-1; 9 bases line up with TRBD2. Trimming took 5 bases from V and 8 from J; bases not matched to a gene: 7. Germline lookup yields CDR1 SGHVS and CDR2 FQNEAQ. The CDR3 length is 14 residues.

V gene TRBV29-1 combines with J gene TRBJ2-1; tentative D call: TRBD2 (5 bases). CDR3 length: 15 residues. Trimming took off 1 base at V and 0 bases at J, with 10 bases between the two ends. Per the germline V gene, CDR1 is SQVTM and CDR2 is ANQGSEA. DNA for the CDR3: TGCAGCGTTGAAGGGCTAGCAGGCTCCTACAATGAGCAGTTCTTC. This gives the protein CSVEGLAGSYNEQFF.

The gene calls are TRBV6-5 and TRBJ1-5; a possible D gene is TRBD1 (6 bases). CDR3 size: 15 residues. Germline V gene lookup returns CDR1 MNHEY and CDR2 SVGAGI. Trimming shortened V by 5 bases and J by 2 bases, and 13 bases separated the two germline ends. CDR3 sequence reads: CASSPLDRGNQPQHF. The CDR3 region has the DNA TGTGCCAGCAGTCCACTGGACAGAGGCAATCAGCCCCAGCATTTT.

The rearrangement uses TRBV6-5 and TRBJ2-2, with 7 bases that match TRBD2. The CDR3 is 15 amino acids. CDR1 and CDR2 (germline): MNHEY, SVGAGI. The ends lost 5 bases at V and 5 bases at J; junction bases unmatched: 8. For the CDR3, the DNA is TGTGCCAGCAGTGTCCGGGACTACATAACCGGGGAGCTGTTTTTT. It is translated as CASSVRDYITGELFF.

The J gene is TRBJ2-7, the V gene TRBV14; TRBD2 is a possible D gene (6 bases). V lost 2 bases and J 0 bases, leaving 14 bases between the germline ends. Germline loops: CDR1 SGHDN, CDR2 FVKESK. The CDR3 has 16 residues. The CDR3 loop reads CASSQPSGRSSYEQYF. The CDR3 bases are TGTGCCAGCAGCCAACCCAGCGGGCGCAGCTCCTACGAGCAGTACTTC.

The gene calls are TRBV28 and TRBJ1-3, with unresolved D. This CDR3 is 14 amino acids long. Trimming took 7 bases from V and 3 from J, leaving 13 bases between them. The V gene's germline CDR1 is MDHEN and CDR2 SYDVKM. The CDR3 DNA is TGTGCCAGCACTCCCCCTGGGATTGGAAACACCATATATTTT. Its translation is CASTPPGIGNTIYF.

V gene TRBV29-1 combines with J gene TRBJ2-7, with D maybe TRBD1 (5 bases). The CDR3 sequence is 14 residues long. The germline gives CDR1 SQVTM, CDR2 ANQGSEA. Trimming pared 0 bases from V and 1 base from J, leaving 10 bases between. This CDR3 reads CSVEDARTSYEQYF. The CDR3 nucleotides are TGCAGCGTTGAAGATGCCAGGACATCCTACGAGCAGTACTTC.

This clone was counted a single time. V usage is TRBV5-1 and J usage is TRBJ2-1; no definite D call. Trimming stripped 4 bases from V and 6 bases from J, with 14 bases between. Germline CDR1 reads SGHRS; CDR2 reads YFSETQ. There are 14 residues in the CDR3. The CDR3 DNA follows: TGCGCCAGCAGCCCGAACTCCTTTGCCAATGAGCAGTTCTTC. Encoded protein: CASSPNSFANEQFF.

The J gene is TRBJ2-3, the V gene TRBV6-4; TRBD2 aligns across 7 bases. Losses at the gene ends were 4 bases for V and 2 bases for J; bases not matched to a gene: 6. CDR1 is MRHNA, CDR2 SNTAGT, per germline. CDR3 size: 15 residues. This chain's CDR3 is CASSGSGISTDTQYF. In DNA, the CDR3 is TGTGCCAGCAGTGGGAGCGGGATTTCCACAGATACGCAGTATTTT.

V and J are TRBV5-1 and TRBJ2-1, with 10 bases identical to TRBD2. Germline V lookup: CDR1 SGHRS, CDR2 YFSETQ. With 3 bases clipped from V and 4 bases from J, the junction kept 13 bases outside the gene matches. The CDR3 covers 18 residues. CDR3 loop: CASSSEGLAFKAYNEQFF. As DNA, the CDR3 is TGCGCCAGCAGCTCCGAGGGACTAGCGTTTAAGGCTTACAATGAGCAGTTCTTC.

This chain links TRBV15 with TRBJ2-4; perhaps TRBD1 as D (6 bases). This CDR3 is built from 13 residues. V lost 9 bases to trimming and J lost 2 bases, with 11 bases between them. Germline CDR1 LNHNV, CDR2 YYDKDF (reference sequence). Here the CDR3 reads CATRTGSKNIQYF. The CDR3 region has the DNA TGTGCCACGCGTACAGGGTCCAAAAACATTCAGTACTTC. Together with reference TRBV15 and TRBJ2-4, the CDR3 gives the full variable domain: DAMVIQNPRYQVTQFGKPVTLSCSQTLNHNVMYWYQQKSSQAPKLLFHYYDKDFNNEADTPDNFQSRRPNTSFCFLDIRSPGLGDTAMYLCATRTGSKNIQYFGAGTRLSVL.

The chain couples TRBV19 to TRBJ1-5; D unclear. CDR1 and CDR2 (germline): LNHDA, SQIVND (reference sequence). The CDR3 covers 13 residues. Trimming removed 8 bases at V and 0 bases at J, with 8 bases between. CDR3 DNA sequence: TGTGCCAGTTATGGGAATAGCAATCAGCCCCAGCATTTT. This gives the protein CASYGNSNQPQHF. Supplemented by reference TRBV19 and TRBJ1-5, the full variable domain reads DGGITQSPKYLFRKEGQNVTLSCEQNLNHDAMYWYRQDPGQGLRLIYYSQIVNDFQKGDIAEGYSVSREKKESFPLTVTSAQKNPTAFYLCASYGNSNQPQHFGDGTRLSIL.

This clone was picked up a small number of times. The CDR3 protein is CASSLKEGESYEQYF. CDR3 in DNA: TGCGCCAGCAGCCTGAAAGAGGGGGAGAGCTACGAGCAGTACTTC. The genes are TRBV4-1 and TRBJ2-7, with D possibly being TRBD1 (6 bases). In germline, CDR1 is MGHRA, CDR2 YSYEKL. The CDR3 consists of 15 residues. The germline V and J ends were trimmed by 4 bases and 3 bases, with 16 bases remaining between them.